This T cell receptor beta chain stems from a study of blood T cells in healthy people across ages. Study at large: Template-switching capture recovered about one barcoded beta molecule per two T cells.

V lost 10 bases and J lost 3, with 9 bases in between. Germline CDR1 is MGHRA and CDR2 is YSYEKL. CDR3 size: 11 residues. Overall study findings and caveats: Samples with more naive T cells showed higher observed beta diversity. Naive CD4+ cells and diversity were both higher in long-lived donors than in aged donors.

With regard to this clonotype: Its target is unknown.

The authors ran a second PCR of roughly 6 to 11 cycles using a sample-barcoded 5' primer and a J-beta primer mix. TCRdb itself ran the 5' RACE reads through MiXCR, one entry per CDR3 protein. Of 1.5 million to 2 million distinct CDR3 sequences detected, around 40% appear once; the ten largest clones hold roughly 24%. The sequence derives from a human donor in good health. What was sequenced was blood. V usage is TRBV4-1 and J usage is TRBJ2-5; D remains ambiguous. The CDR3 sequence is CAIRREETQYF. The CDR3 nucleotides read TGCGCCATCCGCCGGGAAGAGACCCAGTACTTC.